These 13 T cell receptor beta chains came from one sample sequenced in a study of Graves' ophthalmopathy and Graves' hyperthyroidism. The authors amplified TCR beta CDR3 regions, and they did so from RNA transcripts for repertoire sequencing. HTBI-primed first-round RT-PCR preceded second-round multiplex PCR. TCRdb itself ran the multiplex PCR reads through MiXCR, one entry per CDR3 protein. Among about 380,000 distinct CDR3 sequences listed, roughly 14% were seen once. The specimen was peripheral blood. Receptors were obtained from a woman between 18 and 29 years old with stable Graves' hyperthyroidism.

There are many counts of this clonotype. J is TRBJ1-1 and V is TRBV6-1; D unclear. Per the germline V gene, CDR1 is MNHNS and CDR2 is SASEGT. V was cut by 2 bases and J by 0 bases, with 10 bases left in between. This CDR3 has 15 amino acids. CDR3 sequence (DNA): TGTGCCAGCAGTGAATGGGCCAGCATGAACACTGAAGCTTTCTTT. Translated: CASSEWASMNTEAFF.

Ten or more counts support this clonotype. In DNA, the CDR3 is TGTGCCAGCAGCTTAGGGACAGGCCAGAATCAGCCCCAGCATTTT. This encodes CASSLGTGQNQPQHF. This chain links TRBV7-8 with TRBJ1-5; 7 nucleotides match TRBD1. Germline V gives CDR1 SGHVS, CDR2 FQNEAQ. V trimming: 1 base; J trimming: 4 bases; junction bases outside the gene matches: 4. This CDR3 is built from 15 residues.

This clonotype showed up many times. CDR3 sequence: CASQDMEGLSYEQYF. CDR3 sequence (DNA): TGTGCCAGCCAGGACATGGAGGGCCTATCCTACGAGCAGTACTTC. The rearrangement uses TRBV25-1 and TRBJ2-7; weak D call: TRBD2 (6 bases). The CDR3 loop spans 15 amino acids. Germline V lookup: CDR1 MGHDK, CDR2 SYGVNS. V was clipped by 8 bases and J by 1 base, with 18 bases between them.

This clonotype was recorded many times. The chain uses TRBV12-3 or TRBV12-4 and TRBJ1-2; 7 nucleotides line up with TRBD1. V lost 5 bases, J lost 1 base, and 7 bases stayed unmatched. The CDR3 consists of 15 residues. The CDR3 protein is CASSPGQALNYGYTF. CDR3 nucleotide sequence: TGTGCCAGCAGTCCAGGACAGGCGCTTAACTATGGCTACACCTTC.

Ten or more counts support this clonotype. This chain connects TRBV28 to TRBJ2-2, with a tentative D call TRBD2 (7 bases). The length of the CDR3 is 18 residues. Trimming left V 3 bases short and J 0 bases short, with 17 bases between. Germline CDR1 is MDHEN and CDR2 is SYDVKM. The CDR3 DNA is TGTGCCAGCAGTTTGGCCTGGCGGGGGCTGTCGAACACCGGGGAGCTGTTTTTT. Residues: CASSLAWRGLSNTGELFF.

This clonotype was seen at least ten times. The chain links TRBV12-3 or TRBV12-4 to TRBJ1-6; 7 bases align to TRBD1. V dropped 8 bases and J dropped 9; count of bases not matched to a gene: 16. The CDR3 totals 16 residues. CDR3 DNA sequence: TGTGCCAGCGGGGGACAGCCACAATTAGGAATTTCACCCCTCCACTTT. Translated, it gives CASGGQPQLGISPLHF.

This clonotype occurred a few times. The rearrangement uses TRBV12-5 and TRBJ1-1; no firm D call. This CDR3 region has 14 residues. V was cut by 1 base and J by 4 bases, with 10 bases left in between. Germline CDR1 is LGHNT and CDR2 is FRNRAP. The CDR3 DNA reads as TGTGCTAGTGGTTTGGGAAGGGAGGGCACTGAAGCTTTCTTT. It encodes CASGLGREGTEAFF.

This clonotype was counted at least ten times. J is TRBJ1-1 and V is TRBV7-8; D perhaps matches TRBD1 (6 bases). The germline gives CDR1 SGHVS, CDR2 FQNEAQ. Deletions cut 5 bases from V and 1 base from J, with 17 bases between. The CDR3 is made up of 16 amino acids. This CDR3 reads CASSGARGMGNTEAFF. CDR3 coding DNA: TGTGCCAGCAGCGGCGCCAGGGGCATGGGGAACACTGAAGCTTTCTTT.

This clonotype has a single count. V is TRBV5-1 and J is TRBJ2-7; TRBD2 might be the D (6 bases). The V and J ends lost 7 bases and 2 bases respectively, with 16 bases between them. This CDR3 spans 14 amino acids. Germline values: CDR1 SGHRS, CDR2 YFSETQ. CDR3 nucleotides: TGCGCCAGCTGCGTCCGGGACTTAACCTACGAGCAGTACTTC. Translated, it gives CASCVRDLTYEQYF.

This chain connects TRBV2 to TRBJ1-1, with D tentatively TRBD1 (6 bases). V lost 6 bases, J lost 6 bases, and 17 bases lay in between. Germline V gives CDR1 SNHLY, CDR2 FYNNEI. There are 14 residues in the CDR3. CDR3 sequence (DNA): TGTGCCAGCAGCCTCCCGGGGGCGAGAGCTGAAGCTTTCTTT. Translated: CASSLPGARAEAFF.

This clonotype was detected ten times or more. The chain couples TRBV10-3 to TRBJ1-1; the match to TRBD1 covers 9 bases. The CDR3 is 18 amino acids. In germline, CDR1 is ENHRY, CDR2 SYGVKD. The J segment lost 0 bases and the V segment lost 4 bases, leaving 12 bases of the junction unmatched. The DNA for the CDR3 is TGTGCCATCAGTGGATCCCTTGGGACAGGGAGTATGAACACTGAAGCTTTCTTT. Its protein product is CAISGSLGTGSMNTEAFF.

This clonotype appeared a few times. V is TRBV4-2 and J is TRBJ2-7; the match to TRBD1 covers 7 bases. V gave up 0 bases and J gave up 2 bases; unmatched junction bases: 4. This CDR3 comprises 15 residues. The V gene's germline CDR1 is LGHNA and CDR2 YNFKEQ. CDR3 in amino acids: CASSQELGGAYEQYF. As DNA, the CDR3 is TGTGCCAGCAGCCAAGAATTAGGGGGCGCCTACGAGCAGTACTTC.

This clonotype has a count of ten or more. V and J are TRBV11-3 and TRBJ1-2; 9 bases map to TRBD1. CDR1 is SGHNT, CDR2 YENEEA, per germline. With V trimmed by 3 bases and J by 8 bases, 7 bases remained unmatched. This CDR3 contains 14 residues. CDR3 sequence reads: CASSFGGQGQGYTF. The CDR3 coding sequence is TGTGCCAGCAGCTTTGGCGGACAGGGGCAAGGCTACACCTTC.